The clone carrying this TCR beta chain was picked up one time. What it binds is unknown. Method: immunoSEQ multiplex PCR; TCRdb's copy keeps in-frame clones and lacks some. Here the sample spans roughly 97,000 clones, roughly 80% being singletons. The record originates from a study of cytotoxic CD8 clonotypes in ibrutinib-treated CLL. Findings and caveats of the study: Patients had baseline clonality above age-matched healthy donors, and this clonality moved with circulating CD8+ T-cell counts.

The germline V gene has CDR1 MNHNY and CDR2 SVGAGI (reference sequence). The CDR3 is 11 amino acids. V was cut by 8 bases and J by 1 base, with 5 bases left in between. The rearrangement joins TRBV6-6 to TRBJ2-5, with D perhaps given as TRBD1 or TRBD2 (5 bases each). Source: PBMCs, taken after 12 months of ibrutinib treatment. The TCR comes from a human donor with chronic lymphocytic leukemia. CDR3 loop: CASGTQETQYF. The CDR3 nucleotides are TGTGCCAGCGGGACCCAAGAGACCCAGTACTTC.